The 7 T cell receptor beta chains below come from one sample, sequenced in a study of T cell responses to AZD1222 COVID-19 vaccine (dated by TCRdb to the early 2020s). Receptors were amplified or captured by the immunoSEQ multiplex PCR assay. TCRdb stores this immuneACCESS table with in-frame sequences only. Part of the clones is absent; in the studies checked, under half of the shortfall reflects unresolved V genes, and no reason is known for the rest. Here the sample has over 100,000 clones; about nine tenths occur a single time. About a fifth of the sample belongs to the ten largest clones. The time point tag for this specimen amounts to: baseline before first vaccination. The sequencing used peripheral blood, collected on day 0 of AZD1222 vaccination. Receptors were obtained from an adult in good health.

The CDR3 region is CASSEIKNSPLHF. The CDR3 region has the DNA TGTGCCAGCAGTGAAATTAAGAATTCACCCCTCCACTTT. The genes are TRBV6-4 and TRBJ1-6; D gene uncertain. Germline V lookup: CDR1 MRHNA, CDR2 SNTAGT. V dropped 3 bases and J dropped 7 bases, with 7 bases sitting between them. The CDR3 is 13 residues long.

This clone has only one observation. The V and J genes are TRBV10-3 and TRBJ1-5, with D possibly matching TRBD1 (6 bases). Trimming shortened V by 6 bases and J by 2 bases, and 14 bases separated the two germline ends. The CDR3 totals 15 residues. Germline CDR1 ENHRY, CDR2 SYGVKD. In DNA form, the CDR3 reads TGTGCCATCAGGGTCAAGGGGGTTGGCAATCAGCCCCAGCATTTT. Its protein is CAIRVKGVGNQPQHF.

This chain joins TRBV7-2 and TRBJ1-2; D is undetermined. The CDR3 is 15 amino acids. The ends were cut back, 4 bases at V and 0 bases at J, with 12 bases in the middle. Germline V CDR1 and CDR2: SGHTA, FQGNSA. In DNA form, the CDR3 reads TGTGCCAGCAGCTATGACGCAACCGCTAACTATGGCTACACCTTC. Its translation: CASSYDATANYGYTF.

This sequence joins TRBV4-3 and TRBJ1-6, with 9 bases aligning to TRBD1. The germline V gene has CDR1 LGHNA and CDR2 YSLEER. Trimming cost V 1 base and J 13 bases; bases outside gene matches: 5. The CDR3 runs to 14 residues. The CDR3 sequence is CASSQATGGRPLHF. The CDR3 DNA follows: TGCGCCAGCAGCCAAGCGACAGGGGGTCGGCCCCTCCACTTT.

The CDR3, as DNA: TGCGCCAGCAGCCCGCACCTTGACAGGGTTGAAAAACTGTTTTTT. Translating gives CASSPHLDRVEKLFF. The J gene is TRBJ1-4, the V gene TRBV4-1; 7 positions agree with TRBD1. V shed 4 bases, J shed 7 bases, and the junction held 9 bases outside the gene matches. Looked up from germline, CDR1 is MGHRA and CDR2 is YSYEKL. The CDR3 contains 15 residues.

This clone was observed a single time. CDR3 DNA: TGTGCCAGCAATTCGGGGGGAGGGGGAGGTCAGCCCCAGCATTTT. Protein: CASNSGGGGGQPQHF. This chain connects TRBV28 to TRBJ1-5, with a possible D match to TRBD1 (6 bases). CDR3 size: 15 residues. V was shortened by 7 bases and J by 6 bases, with 19 bases between the two germline ends. Germline V gene sequence: CDR1 MDHEN, CDR2 SYDVKM.

The J gene is TRBJ1-1, the V gene TRBV6-2 or TRBV6-3; D not resolved. Between the trimmed V and J ends, which lost 2 bases and 0 bases, there was a span of 10 bases. In germline, CDR1 is MNHEY, CDR2 SVGEGT. This CDR3 is built from 15 residues. CDR3 residues: CASSYDRNMNTEAFF. CDR3 bases: TGTGCCAGCAGTTACGACCGGAACATGAACACTGAAGCTTTCTTT.